A selection of T cell receptor beta chains follows, all from one sample in a study of blood T cell repertoires in COVID-19. TCRdb keeps only in-frame clones here, not all; method: immunoSEQ multiplex PCR. The repertoire has about 59,000 clones, about 88% of them found once; the top ten carry roughly 5.3%. Sequencing used peripheral blood. These receptors originate from a man older than 75 in a cohort sampled during active COVID-19. Each CDR3 is given with its conserved first and last residue. D genes are given only for firm matches. Size is stated for part of the rows, as once, few or many counts, or as a class when the clone is expanded.

abundance	j_gene	d_gene	v_gene	CDR3aa	CDR3nt
-	TRBJ1-5	TRBD1	TRBV18	CASSPPGQGSNQPQHF	TGTGCCAGCTCACCTCCCGGACAGGGTAGCAATCAGCCCCAGCATTTT
once	TRBJ2-1	-	TRBV10-1	CASSPGLSGEQFF	TGCGCCAGCAGCCCCGGACTCTCTGGGGAGCAGTTCTTC
few	TRBJ2-1	TRBD1	TRBV7-9	CASSYRDRGLDEQFF	TGTGCCAGCAGCTACCGGGACAGGGGTTTGGATGAGCAGTTCTTC
-	TRBJ2-3	-	TRBV29-1	CSVPALLEGTDTQYF	TGCAGCGTCCCAGCCCTTTTAGAGGGCACAGATACGCAGTATTTT
-	TRBJ2-7	TRBD1	TRBV19	CASSRRRDRGYEQYF	TGTGCCAGTAGTAGGAGAAGGGACAGGGGATACGAGCAGTACTTC
-	TRBJ1-2	TRBD1	TRBV7-9	CASSKDRGRFGYTF	TGTGCCAGCAGCAAAGACAGGGGGAGGTTTGGCTACACCTTC
-	TRBJ1-5	TRBD1	TRBV25-1	CASSESGQGNQPQHF	TGTGCCAGCAGTGAATCGGGACAGGGAAATCAGCCCCAGCATTTT
-	TRBJ1-4	-	TRBV7-6	CASSLEVRRGNEKLFF	TGTGCCAGCAGCTTAGAGGTCAGGAGGGGTAATGAAAAACTGTTTTTT
once	TRBJ2-5	TRBD1	TRBV5-1	CASSLEGGGETQYF	TGCGCCAGCAGCTTGGAAGGGGGCGGGGAGACCCAGTACTTC
-	TRBJ2-1	TRBD2	TRBV11-2	CASSSLAGRYNEQFF	TGTGCCAGCAGCTCCCTAGCGGGGAGATACAATGAGCAGTTCTTC
-	TRBJ2-7	TRBD2	TRBV6-5	CASSNSGRAYEQYF	TGTGCCAGCAGCAATAGCGGGAGGGCCTACGAGCAGTACTTC
-	TRBJ1-2	-	TRBV14	CASSPQGRGYTF	TGTGCCAGCAGCCCACAGGGCCGGGGCTACACCTTC
-	TRBJ1-5	-	TRBV11-2	CASSPWPGSNQPQHF	TGTGCCAGCAGCCCTTGGCCGGGTAGCAATCAGCCCCAGCATTTT
-	TRBJ2-5	TRBD1	TRBV19	CASSIGMDRGQETQYF	TGTGCCAGTAGTATCGGAATGGACAGGGGGCAAGAGACCCAGTACTTC
-	TRBJ2-3	-	TRBV7-3	CASSPNTDTQYF	TGTGCCAGCAGCCCCAACACAGATACGCAGTATTTT
-	TRBJ2-7	TRBD1	TRBV4-2	CASSRSGQEEQYF	TGTGCCAGCAGCCGGAGTGGACAGGAAGAGCAGTACTTC
-	TRBJ2-3	-	TRBV7-3	CASSLTRDSPADTQYF	TGTGCCAGCAGCTTAACCAGGGACTCTCCGGCAGATACGCAGTATTTT
-	TRBJ1-6	-	TRBV10-1	CASSPSGSYNSPLHF	TGCGCCAGCAGTCCGTCCGGCTCCTATAATTCACCCCTCCACTTT
-	TRBJ2-3	TRBD2	TRBV5-1	CASSVTSGGTDTQYF	TGCGCCAGCAGCGTGACTAGCGGGGGCACAGATACGCAGTATTTT
-	TRBJ1-4	-	TRBV10-3	CAISESTQEKLFF	TGTGCCATCAGTGAGTCGACTCAGGAAAAACTGTTTTTT
few	TRBJ2-2	TRBD2	TRBV19	CASSKLAGGFYTGELFF	TGTGCCAGTAGTAAACTAGCGGGGGGTTTTTACACCGGGGAGCTGTTTTTT
-	TRBJ1-1	-	TRBV3-1/TRBV3-2	CASSQDFLSEAFF	TGTGCCAGCAGCCAAGACTTTCTCTCTGAAGCTTTCTTT
-	TRBJ1-2	-	TRBV12-3/TRBV12-4	CASSFQGNYGYTF	TGTGCCAGCAGTTTCCAGGGTAACTATGGCTACACCTTC
few	TRBJ1-5	-	TRBV19	CASSIGGGRNQPQHF	TGTGCCAGTAGTATAGGGGGCGGGAGGAATCAGCCCCAGCATTTT
-	TRBJ2-4	TRBD2	TRBV19	CASRRTSGRAAAKNIQYF	TGTGCCAGTAGGAGAACTAGCGGGAGGGCGGCAGCCAAAAACATTCAGTACTTC
-	TRBJ2-2	TRBD2	TRBV11-2	CASSPGTSGWGGELFF	TGTGCCAGCAGCCCCGGGACTAGCGGTTGGGGCGGGGAGCTGTTTTTT
-	TRBJ2-5	TRBD1	TRBV3-1/TRBV3-2	CASSPGTGSETQYF	TGTGCCAGCAGCCCCGGGACAGGGTCGGAGACCCAGTACTTC
-	TRBJ2-7	-	TRBV15	CATSREGQAYEQYF	TGTGCCACCAGCAGGGAGGGGCAGGCCTACGAGCAGTACTTC
-	TRBJ2-1	TRBD2	TRBV7-2	CASSFLAGVGGEQFF	TGTGCCAGCAGCTTTCTAGCGGGGGTTGGGGGTGAGCAGTTCTTC
-	TRBJ1-3	-	TRBV12-3/TRBV12-4	CASRASSGNTIYF	TGTGCCTCCAGAGCGAGCTCTGGAAACACCATATATTTT
-	TRBJ2-5	-	TRBV6-5	CASRPPGGRETQYF	TGTGCCAGCAGGCCGCCCGGGGGGCGGGAGACCCAGTACTTC
once	TRBJ1-2	-	TRBV9	CASSVGKGVGYGYTF	TGTGCCAGCAGCGTCGGAAAGGGGGTGGGCTATGGCTACACCTTC
once	TRBJ2-5	-	TRBV18	CASSPIEGLVETQYF	TGTGCCAGCTCACCAATAGAGGGATTGGTGGAGACCCAGTACTTC
-	TRBJ1-2	TRBD1	TRBV7-6	CASSLERGGEKYGYTF	TGTGCCAGCAGCTTAGAGAGAGGGGGCGAGAAATATGGCTACACCTTC
-	TRBJ2-3	-	TRBV11-3	CASSYSGPPDTQYF	TGTGCCAGCAGCTACAGCGGACCGCCAGATACGCAGTATTTT
-	TRBJ2-7	-	TRBV3-1/TRBV3-2	CASSQDNRLQYF	TGTGCCAGCAGCCAAGATAACAGGCTACAGTACTTC
-	TRBJ1-3	-	TRBV6-6	CASSYLQGSGNTIYF	TGTGCCAGCAGTTATCTACAGGGCTCTGGAAACACCATATATTTT
-	TRBJ2-1	TRBD2	TRBV19	CASSTLAGGLNEQFF	TGTGCCAGTAGTACACTAGCGGGGGGGCTAAATGAGCAGTTCTTC
-	TRBJ1-5	TRBD1	TRBV12-3/TRBV12-4	CASSWQGDQPQHF	TGTGCCAGCAGCTGGCAGGGGGACCAGCCCCAGCATTTT
once	TRBJ1-6	-	TRBV19	CASRVLGRADNSPLHF	TGTGCCAGTAGGGTTCTGGGCAGGGCGGATAATTCACCCCTCCACTTT
-	TRBJ2-7	-	TRBV5-6	CASSLENNIYEQYF	TGTGCCAGCAGCTTGGAGAACAACATCTACGAGCAGTACTTC
-	TRBJ2-1	TRBD1	TRBV11-2	CASSLRTGNYNEQFF	TGTGCCAGCAGTCTCCGGACAGGGAACTACAATGAGCAGTTCTTC
-	TRBJ2-2	TRBD1	TRBV7-2	CASSLGQGANTGELFF	TGTGCCAGCAGCTTGGGGCAGGGGGCAAACACCGGGGAGCTGTTTTTT
-	TRBJ1-5	-	TRBV2	CASSSQEYSNQPQHF	TGTGCCAGCAGCTCGCAAGAGTATAGCAATCAGCCCCAGCATTTT
-	TRBJ2-1	TRBD2	TRBV7-2	CASSIQGLADEQFF	TGTGCCAGCAGCATCCAAGGACTAGCCGATGAGCAGTTCTTC
-	TRBJ2-7	TRBD1	TRBV19	CASSPGTGPQEQYF	TGTGCCAGTAGTCCCGGGACAGGGCCTCAAGAGCAGTACTTC
-	TRBJ2-3	-	TRBV5-1	CASSLKASSTDTQYF	TGCGCCAGCAGCTTGAAAGCGTCTAGCACAGATACGCAGTATTTT
-	TRBJ1-1	-	TRBV27	CASSFGSLNTEAFF	TGTGCCAGCAGTTTTGGCAGTCTGAACACTGAAGCTTTCTTT
-	TRBJ2-5	TRBD2	TRBV5-4	CASSSGLAGWLETQYF	TGTGCCAGCAGTTCTGGACTAGCGGGATGGTTGGAGACCCAGTACTTC
-	TRBJ2-7	-	TRBV27	CASSLSEIPYEQYF	TGTGCCAGCAGTTTATCCGAGATACCCTACGAGCAGTACTTC
-	TRBJ2-6	TRBD2	TRBV4-3	CASSQAGGRGANVLTF	TGCGCCAGCAGCCAAGCGGGGGGGAGAGGGGCCAACGTCCTGACTTTC
-	TRBJ2-3	TRBD2	TRBV7-2	CASSPAGDGPYF	TGTGCCAGCAGCCCAGCGGGGGACGGTCCGTATTTT
-	TRBJ2-3	TRBD2	TRBV19	CASSPGGHTDTQYF	TGTGCCAGTAGTCCGGGGGGTCACACAGATACGCAGTATTTT